These 21 T cell receptor beta chains came from one sample sequenced in a study of cytomegalovirus exposure and HLA in healthy donors listed by TCRdb under 2017. The library relied on the immunoSEQ multiplex PCR assay. For the multiplex PCR, a mixture combining 60 forward primers for TCR Vbeta segments and 13 reverse primers for TCR Jbeta segments was used. The source is immuneACCESS, and TCRdb retained only in-frame sequences with V and J called. Part of the clones is not carried over; for the studies checked, unresolved V genes explain less than half of this, and the remainder is unexplained. The sample includes roughly 150,000 clones, with about 84% observed a single time. Roughly 5.6% of the sample comes from the top ten. Sequences were obtained from PBMCs. The source of these receptors is a woman aged 40-49 years in good health and CMV-seropositive.

V is TRBV20-1 and J is TRBJ1-4; D gene ambiguous. Per the germline V gene, CDR1 is DFQATT and CDR2 is SNEGSKA (reference sequence). This CDR3 contains 10 residues. V lost 5 bases and J lost 11, with 9 bases in between. CDR3 nucleotides: TGCAGTGCTCTTAGGGAGAAACTGTTTTTT. Encoded protein: CSALREKLFF.

V usage is TRBV18 and J usage is TRBJ2-1; D gene unclear. This CDR3 comprises 15 residues. The ends were cut back, 4 bases at V and 0 bases at J, with 10 bases in the middle. Germline CDR1 KGHSH, CDR2 LQKENI. The CDR3, as DNA: TGTGCCAGCTCACAAGCGCCCAGCTCCTACAATGAGCAGTTCTTC. It is translated as CASSQAPSSYNEQFF.

This clone was seen a single time. The chain combines TRBV7-3 with TRBJ1-1, with unresolved D. The germline V gene encodes CDR1 SGHTA and CDR2 FQGTGA. V lost 2 bases and J 1 base, leaving 5 bases between the germline ends. This CDR3 spans 13 amino acids. The CDR3 region has the DNA TGTGCCAGCAGCTTATCCGGGAACACTGAAGCTTTCTTT. Encoded protein: CASSLSGNTEAFF.

This clone was seen just once. This chain joins TRBV27 and TRBJ1-6; weak D call: TRBD1 (5 bases). Germline assignment: CDR1 MNHEY and CDR2 SMNVEV (reference sequence). The CDR3 contains 16 residues. With 0 bases removed from V and 5 bases from J, the gap between germline ends came to 11 bases. The CDR3 coding sequence is TGTGCCAGCAGTTTATCAGGGGTGCCCAATAATTCACCCCTCCACTTT. Its translation: CASSLSGVPNNSPLHF.

This clone has just a few counts. The V and J genes are TRBV2 and TRBJ1-5; D is perhaps TRBD1 (5 bases). Germline CDR1 SNHLY, CDR2 FYNNEI. V was cut by 4 bases and J by 16 bases, with 20 bases left in between. The CDR3 loop spans 13 amino acids. The CDR3 reads CASSGTYGGSGHF. The CDR3 nucleotides read TGTGCCAGCAGTGGGACTTATGGGGGGTCGGGTCATTTT.

The chain is built from TRBV29-1 and TRBJ2-7; D call uncertain. Germline V lookup: CDR1 SQVTM, CDR2 ANQGSEA. There are 14 residues in the CDR3. V gave up 8 bases and J gave up 0 bases, with 17 bases separating them. The CDR3 region is CSPQPSGLSYEQYF. Here the CDR3 DNA reads TGCAGCCCGCAGCCTTCAGGCCTCTCCTACGAGCAGTACTTC.

The chain has TRBV7-2 and TRBJ2-7; 8 bases map to TRBD1. The length of the CDR3 is 13 residues. CDR1 and CDR2 (germline): SGHTA, FQGNSA. Trimming cost V 4 bases and J 5 bases; bases outside gene matches: 4. CDR3 DNA sequence: TGTGCCAGCAGCTCCTGGACAGGGAACGAGCAGTACTTC. Protein sequence: CASSSWTGNEQYF.

This rearrangement joins TRBV5-4 to TRBJ2-3, with a possible D match to TRBD2 (6 bases). V shed 0 bases and J shed 0 bases, with 8 bases lying between them. The CDR3 loop spans 15 amino acids. The V gene's germline CDR1 is SGHNT and CDR2 YYREEE (reference sequence). The CDR3: CASSLASASTDTQYF. The CDR3 coding sequence is TGTGCCAGCAGCTTGGCTAGCGCCAGCACAGATACGCAGTATTTT.

The V call is TRBV7-8, the J call TRBJ2-5; D unresolved. The DNA end favors TRBJ2-7, so the J call may be wrong. Germline V CDR1 and CDR2: SGHVS, FQNEAQ. This CDR3 comprises 14 residues. Here the CDR3 reads CASSLQVHSYEQYF. The DNA for the CDR3 is TGTGCCAGCAGCTTACAGGTACACTCCTACGAGCAGTACTTC.

J is TRBJ2-7 and V is TRBV7-9; D is possibly TRBD1 (6 bases). CDR1 is SEHNR, CDR2 FQNEAQ, per germline (reference sequence). The length of the CDR3 is 16 residues. Trimming removed 0 bases at V and 0 bases at J, with 12 bases between. CDR3 in DNA: TGTGCCAGCAGCTTAGCAGGGGGATGGGGCTCCTACGAGCAGTACTTC. Its protein product is CASSLAGGWGSYEQYF.

V and J are TRBV18 and TRBJ1-5; 8 bases are a match to TRBD1. The CDR3 consists of 14 residues. Per germline, CDR1 KGHSH and CDR2 LQKENI. Trimming removed 3 bases from V and 5 bases from J; junction bases left unmatched: 3. In nucleotides, the CDR3 is TGTGCCAGCTCACCTACAGGGGGTGATCAGCCCCAGCATTTT. As protein: CASSPTGGDQPQHF.

The V call is TRBV4-1, the J call TRBJ2-5; 13 nucleotides match TRBD2. The germline CDR1 and CDR2 sequences are MGHRA and YSYEKL. V dropped 2 bases and J dropped 3; count of bases not matched to a gene: 9. The CDR3 has 18 amino acids. CDR3 sequence (DNA): TGCGCCAGCAGCCAAACCTATCTAGGACTAGCGGGGGAAGAGACCCAGTACTTC. Its translation: CASSQTYLGLAGEETQYF.

This chain connects TRBV19 to TRBJ1-1; TRBD1 matches 8 bases. The CDR3 consists of 12 residues. CDR1 and CDR2 (germline): LNHDA, SQIVND (reference sequence). After removal of 6 bases from V and 4 bases from J, the junction contained 1 base not matched to a gene. CDR3 in DNA: TGTGCCAGTAGGACAGGGGTCACTGAAGCTTTCTTT. Protein: CASRTGVTEAFF.

The V call is TRBV29-1, the J call TRBJ1-2; D is possibly TRBD1 (6 bases). Trimming took 5 bases from V and 3 from J, leaving 16 bases between them. This CDR3 is 14 amino acids long. The germline CDR1 and CDR2 sequences are SQVTM and ANQGSEA. Here the CDR3 reads CSVNRGGFDYGYTF. CDR3 DNA: TGCAGCGTTAATAGAGGGGGTTTCGACTATGGCTACACCTTC.

This clone appeared once. This chain links TRBV4-2 with TRBJ2-2, with 8 bases lining up with TRBD2. CDR1 is LGHNA, CDR2 YNFKEQ, per germline. J lost 5 bases, V lost 7 bases, and 6 bases had no gene match. This CDR3 is built from 14 residues. The CDR3 DNA sequence: TGTGCCAGCAAAACGGGGGGGGGTACCGGGGAGCTGTTTTTT. Amino acid sequence: CASKTGGGTGELFF.

V and J are TRBV4-1 and TRBJ2-1; D gene uncertain. The CDR3 runs to 15 residues. V gave up 0 bases and J gave up 1 base, with 7 bases separating them. CDR1 MGHRA and CDR2 YSYEKL come from the germline V gene. Here the CDR3 reads CASSQDVLSYNEQFF. CDR3 DNA sequence: TGCGCCAGCAGCCAAGATGTGCTATCCTACAATGAGCAGTTCTTC.

The chain has TRBV5-1 and TRBJ2-7, with 11 bases fitting TRBD2. The CDR3 is 15 amino acids. Germline V gives CDR1 SGHRS, CDR2 YFSETQ. The junction had 5 bases not matched to a gene; V was cut back by 0 bases and J by 6 bases. The DNA for the CDR3 is TGCGCCAGCAGCTTGGAATTAGCGGGAGGGAGCGAGCAGTACTTC. This encodes CASSLELAGGSEQYF.

CDR3 DNA sequence: TGTGCCAGCAGTTTATGGGACACCATGACCGGGGAGCTGTTTTTT. Its translation: CASSLWDTMTGELFF. J is TRBJ2-2 and V is TRBV27; a possible D gene is TRBD1 (6 bases). The V gene lost 1 base and the J gene lost 5 bases, with 11 bases spanning the gap. The CDR3 is 15 amino acids. Germline lookup yields CDR1 MNHEY and CDR2 SMNVEV (reference sequence).

V and J are TRBV5-1 and TRBJ2-1, with D perhaps matching TRBD2 (6 bases). This CDR3 has 14 amino acids. Trimming removed 3 bases from V and 7 bases from J, with 14 bases in between. Germline V lookup: CDR1 SGHRS, CDR2 YFSETQ. In DNA, the CDR3 is TGCGCCAGCAGCTCCGATGGCGGGACGAATGAGCAGTTCTTC. It codes for CASSSDGGTNEQFF.

This chain connects TRBV18 to TRBJ1-5; no clear D gene. The CDR3 contains 15 residues. V lost 6 bases and J 4 bases, leaving 16 bases between the germline ends. Germline CDR1 reads KGHSH; CDR2 reads LQKENI. As DNA, the CDR3 is TGTGCCAGCTCGGCGGCGAGTCGACTAAATCAGCCCCAGCATTTT. Its translation: CASSAASRLNQPQHF.

As to this clone: This specimen includes other DNA sequences encoding the same CDR3. The chain couples TRBV5-1 to TRBJ2-7, with TRBD2 identical over 8 bases. The CDR3 is 14 amino acids. J lost 1 base, V lost 1 base, and 1 base had no gene match. The germline gives CDR1 SGHRS, CDR2 YFSETQ. As DNA, the CDR3 is TGCGCCAGCAGCTTGACTAGCGGATCCTACGAGCAGTACTTC. This codes for CASSLTSGSYEQYF.